This TCR beta chain was recorded in a study of CD8 T cells in ankylosing spondylitis. Libraries of TCR beta came from quantitative 5'-RACE with molecular barcodes. From the 5' RACE reads, TCRdb called clonotypes with MiXCR, one entry per CDR3 protein. The table shows 250,000 to 400,000 distinct CDR3 sequences, with more than 9% occurring only once. Findings of the study overall: Matched ankylosing spondylitis synovial fluid reportedly contained a significantly enriched population of disease-linked clones. There were earlier reports of some motif variants in reactive arthritis synovial fluid and blood. In ankylosing spondylitis blood, a motif of seven to nine highly homologous TCR beta variants appeared characteristic.

Remarks on this clonotype: Its antigen is still unknown.

The V end lost 3 bases, the J end lost 3 bases, and 11 bases lay between the germline ends. CDR1 DFQATT and CDR2 SNEGSKA come from the germline V gene (reference sequence). CDR3 length: 14 residues. This sequence joins TRBV20-1 and TRBJ2-2; tentatively, D is TRBD1 (6 bases). This TCR derives from a female donor with ankylosing spondylitis or in good health (not recorded which). Sequencing was done on a sample of blood, either unsorted or a sorted T cell fraction (not recorded which). This CDR3 reads CSASKQGYTGELFF. The CDR3 DNA sequence: TGCAGTGCTAGTAAACAGGGATACACCGGGGAGCTGTTTTTT.